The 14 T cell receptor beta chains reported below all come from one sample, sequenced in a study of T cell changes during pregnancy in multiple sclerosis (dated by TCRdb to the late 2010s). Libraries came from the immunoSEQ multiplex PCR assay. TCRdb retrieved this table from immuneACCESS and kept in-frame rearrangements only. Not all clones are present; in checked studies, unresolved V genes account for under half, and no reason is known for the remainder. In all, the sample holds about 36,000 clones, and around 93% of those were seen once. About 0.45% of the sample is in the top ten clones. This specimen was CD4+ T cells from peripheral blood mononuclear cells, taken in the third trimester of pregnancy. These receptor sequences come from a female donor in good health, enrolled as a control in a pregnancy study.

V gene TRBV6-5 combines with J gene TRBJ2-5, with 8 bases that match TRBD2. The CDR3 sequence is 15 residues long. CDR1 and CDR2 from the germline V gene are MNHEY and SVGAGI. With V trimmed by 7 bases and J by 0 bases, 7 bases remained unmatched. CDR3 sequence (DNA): TGTGCCAGCAAACAGGGCGGGGGGTACCAAGAGACCCAGTACTTC. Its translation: CASKQGGGYQETQYF.

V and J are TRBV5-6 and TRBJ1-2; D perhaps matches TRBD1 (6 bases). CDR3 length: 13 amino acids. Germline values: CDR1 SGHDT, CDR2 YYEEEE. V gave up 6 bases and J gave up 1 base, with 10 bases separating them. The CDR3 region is CASTAGVNYGYTF. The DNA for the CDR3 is TGTGCCAGCACCGCAGGGGTTAACTATGGCTACACCTTC.

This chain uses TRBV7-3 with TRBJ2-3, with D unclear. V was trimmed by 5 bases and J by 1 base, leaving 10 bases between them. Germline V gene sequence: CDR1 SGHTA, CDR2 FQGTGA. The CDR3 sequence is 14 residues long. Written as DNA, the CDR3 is TGTGCCAGCAGCCGAAGCCCCGGCACAGATACGCAGTATTTT. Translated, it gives CASSRSPGTDTQYF.

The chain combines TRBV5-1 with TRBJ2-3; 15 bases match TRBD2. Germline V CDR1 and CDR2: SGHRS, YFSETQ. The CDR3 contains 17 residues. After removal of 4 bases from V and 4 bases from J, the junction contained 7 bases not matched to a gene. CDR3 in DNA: TGCGCCAGCAGCCGTAGGACTAGCGGGGGGGCGCCAGATACGCAGTATTTT. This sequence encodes CASSRRTSGGAPDTQYF.

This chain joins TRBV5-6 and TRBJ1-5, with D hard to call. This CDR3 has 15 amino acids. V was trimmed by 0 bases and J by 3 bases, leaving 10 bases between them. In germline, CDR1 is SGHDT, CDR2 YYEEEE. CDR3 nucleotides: TGTGCCAGCAGCTTGGGGCAGGATGACAATCAGCCCCAGCATTTT. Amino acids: CASSLGQDDNQPQHF.

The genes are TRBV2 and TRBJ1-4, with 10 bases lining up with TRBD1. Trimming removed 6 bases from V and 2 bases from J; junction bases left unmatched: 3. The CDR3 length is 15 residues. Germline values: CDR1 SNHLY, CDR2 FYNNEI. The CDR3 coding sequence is TGTGCCAGCAGACGACAGGGGGCGACTAATGAAAAACTGTTTTTT. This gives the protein CASRRQGATNEKLFF.

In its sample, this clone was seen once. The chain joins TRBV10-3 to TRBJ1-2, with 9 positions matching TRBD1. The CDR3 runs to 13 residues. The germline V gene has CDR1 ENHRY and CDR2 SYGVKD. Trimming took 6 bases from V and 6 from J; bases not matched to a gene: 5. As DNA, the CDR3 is TGTGCCATCAGCGGGACAGGGATTCATGGCTACACCTTC. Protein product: CAISGTGIHGYTF.

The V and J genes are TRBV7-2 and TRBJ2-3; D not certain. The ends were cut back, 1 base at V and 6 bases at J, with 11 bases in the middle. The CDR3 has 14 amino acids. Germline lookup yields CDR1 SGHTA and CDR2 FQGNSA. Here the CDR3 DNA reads TGTGCCAGCAGCTTAGAGGCAGCGTCTGATACGCAGTATTTT. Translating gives CASSLEAASDTQYF.

The CDR3 sequence: CASSPGQLSYEQYF. CDR3 DNA: TGTGCCAGCAGCCCGGGACAGCTATCCTACGAGCAGTACTTC. The V gene is TRBV7-2, the J gene TRBJ2-7; 7 positions agree with TRBD1. The V and J ends lost 5 bases and 1 base, in that order; junction bases with no gene match: 5. CDR1 SGHTA and CDR2 FQGNSA come from the germline V gene. This CDR3 has 14 amino acids.

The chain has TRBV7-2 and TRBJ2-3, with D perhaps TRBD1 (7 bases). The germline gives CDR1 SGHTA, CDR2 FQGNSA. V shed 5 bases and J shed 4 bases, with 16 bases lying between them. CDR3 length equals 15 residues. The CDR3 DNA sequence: TGTGCCAGCAGCCCCCGACTAGGGGGCGCAGATACGCAGTATTTT. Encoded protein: CASSPRLGGADTQYF.

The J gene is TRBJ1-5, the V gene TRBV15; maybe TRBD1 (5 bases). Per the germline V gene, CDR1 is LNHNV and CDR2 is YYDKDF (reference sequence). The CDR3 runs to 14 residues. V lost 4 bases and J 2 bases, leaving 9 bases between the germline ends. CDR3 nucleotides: TGTGCCACCAGCATTATCAGGGGCAATCAGCCCCAGCATTTT. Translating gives CATSIIRGNQPQHF.

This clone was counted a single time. The chain's CDR3 is CASSPGRQGHTDTQYF. The CDR3 bases are TGTGCCAGTAGCCCCGGGAGACAGGGCCACACAGATACGCAGTATTTT. The chain is built from TRBV19 and TRBJ2-3; the D gene is possibly TRBD1 (7 bases). V lost 6 bases, J lost 2 bases, and 18 bases lay in between. This CDR3 has 16 amino acids. Germline assignment: CDR1 LNHDA and CDR2 SQIVND (reference sequence).

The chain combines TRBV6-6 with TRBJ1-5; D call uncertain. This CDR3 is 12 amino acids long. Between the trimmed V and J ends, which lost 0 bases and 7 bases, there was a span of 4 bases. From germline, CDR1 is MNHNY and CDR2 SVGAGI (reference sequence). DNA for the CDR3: TGTGCCAGCAGTTACTCTTTACAGCCCCAGCATTTT. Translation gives CASSYSLQPQHF.

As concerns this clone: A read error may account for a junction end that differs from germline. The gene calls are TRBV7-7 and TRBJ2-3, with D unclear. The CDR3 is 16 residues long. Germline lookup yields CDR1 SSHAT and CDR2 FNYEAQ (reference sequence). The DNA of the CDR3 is TGTGCTAGCAGCTTAGGATCTTTCAGTAGCACAGATACGCAGTATTTT. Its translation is CASSLGSFSSTDTQYF.